The 18 T cell receptor beta chains given below trace back to one sample, sequenced in a study of shared clonotypes between healthy human individuals. Data came from immunoSEQ multiplex PCR; TCRdb stores just in-frame clones and leaves some out. Among millions of clones listed, approximately 95% were seen once. Sequences were obtained from naive CD4+ T cells from PBMCs. Subset meaning: CD45RA+ positively selected. The receptors were gathered from a man aged 18 to 35 in good health. Some clones in this sample may be carry-over from other donors' samples.

This chain uses TRBV5-5 with TRBJ2-7, with a weak D call TRBD1 (5 bases). Germline V gene lookup returns CDR1 SGHKS and CDR2 YYEKEE (reference sequence). With 0 bases removed from V and 2 bases from J, the gap between germline ends came to 12 bases. The CDR3 extends over 15 amino acids. The CDR3 DNA follows: TGTGCCAGCAGCTTGGCAGGGTCCAGGACCTACGAGCAGTACTTC. Residues: CASSLAGSRTYEQYF.

The V gene is TRBV19, the J gene TRBJ1-5; 8 bases line up with TRBD1. The germline V gene has CDR1 LNHDA and CDR2 SQIVND (reference sequence). With 6 bases clipped from V and 5 bases from J, the junction kept 3 bases outside the gene matches. This CDR3 region has 13 residues. CDR3: CASSPTGDQPQHF. The CDR3 region has the DNA TGTGCCAGTAGCCCGACAGGGGATCAGCCCCAGCATTTT.

The J gene is TRBJ1-4, the V gene TRBV5-1, with TRBD1 as a possible D gene (5 bases). The CDR3 sequence is 14 residues long. Trimming took 0 bases from V and 12 from J, leaving 15 bases between them. Germline CDR1 and CDR2: SGHRS and YFSETQ. For the CDR3, the DNA is TGCGCCAGCAGCTTGGGGAGGGCCCGGGGGGAACTGTTTTTT. Its translation: CASSLGRARGELFF.

The genes are TRBV5-4 and TRBJ1-2, with TRBD1 matching 7 bases. The V gene's germline CDR1 is SGHNT and CDR2 YYREEE (reference sequence). J was trimmed by 8 bases and V by 0 bases; bases with no gene match: 7. This CDR3 is 14 amino acids long. The CDR3 protein is CASSLGRGGGGYTF. CDR3 bases: TGTGCCAGCAGCTTGGGGAGAGGGGGCGGCGGCTACACCTTC. Variable domain in full (rest from reference TRBV5-4 and TRBJ1-2): ETGVTQSPTHLIKTRGQQVTLRCSSQSGHNTVSWYQQALGQGPQFIFQYYREEENGRGNFPPRFSGLQFPNYSSELNVNALELDDSALYLCASSLGRGGGGYTFGSGTRLTVV.

The chain combines TRBV6-1 with TRBJ1-2; maybe TRBD1 (6 bases). V lost 6 bases, J lost 6 bases, and 20 bases lay in between. CDR3 length: 15 residues. CDR1 MNHNS and CDR2 SASEGT come from the germline V gene. The CDR3 region is CASRPGGAGVDGYTF. The CDR3 bases are TGTGCCAGCAGGCCCGGGGGTGCAGGGGTGGATGGCTACACCTTC.

The chain joins TRBV7-9 to TRBJ2-1, with 9 bases matching TRBD2. The CDR3 spans 15 residues. V was pared by 5 bases and J by 3 bases, with 5 bases of the junction left unmatched. Germline V CDR1 and CDR2: SEHNR, FQNEAQ (reference sequence). The CDR3 is CASSTRTSDYNEQFF. The CDR3 DNA follows: TGTGCCAGCAGCACCCGGACTAGCGACTACAATGAGCAGTTCTTC. The full variable domain, in which reference TRBV7-9 and TRBJ2-1 provide the parts outside the CDR3, is DTGVSQNPRHKITKRGQNVTFRCDPISEHNRLYWYRQTLGQGPEFLTYFQNEAQLEKSRLLSDRFSAERPKGSFSTLEIQRTEQGDSAMYLCASSTRTSDYNEQFFGPGTRLTVL.

Remarks on this clone: An end of the junction differs from the germline gene, which may be a read error. The chain recombines TRBV28 with TRBJ2-7; 11 nucleotides agree with TRBD1. Germline CDR1 MDHEN, CDR2 SYDVKM. The length of the CDR3 is 15 residues. The CDR3 DNA reads TGTGCCAGCAGTTTAAGGGACAGGGGGGCCCCGCTTAACTGTTTC. Residues: CASSLRDRGAPLNCF.

The rearrangement uses TRBV6-1 and TRBJ1-2, with a tentative D call TRBD1 (6 bases). V lost 5 bases and J lost 2, with 9 bases in between. CDR1 MNHNS and CDR2 SASEGT come from the germline V gene. The CDR3 runs to 13 residues. For the CDR3, the DNA is TGTGCCAGCAGTCCGGGGGCCAACTATGGCTACACCTTC. As protein: CASSPGANYGYTF.

In nucleotides, the CDR3 is TGTGCCAGCTCACCACAGGAGCAGGAAAAACTGTTTTTT. This codes for CASSPQEQEKLFF. The chain links TRBV18 to TRBJ1-4; unclear D gene. The CDR3 spans 13 residues. Germline CDR1 is KGHSH and CDR2 is LQKENI. V was pared by 1 base and J by 8 bases, with 8 bases between.

This rearrangement joins TRBV18 to TRBJ1-4; D may be TRBD1 (6 bases). Germline loops: CDR1 KGHSH, CDR2 LQKENI. The CDR3 has 16 residues. The V end was cut by 0 bases, the J end by 7 bases, with 15 bases between. Written as DNA, the CDR3 is TGTGCCAGCTCACCACCCCTCTCGGGGGCGGTTGAAAAACTGTTTTTT. Amino acid sequence: CASSPPLSGAVEKLFF. Complete variable domain (other parts from reference TRBV18 and TRBJ1-4): NAGVMQNPRHLVRRRGQEARLRCSPMKGHSHVYWYRQLPEEGLKFMVYLQKENIIDESGMPKERFSAEFPKEGPSILRIQQVVRGDSAAYFCASSPPLSGAVEKLFFGSGTQLSVL.

The rearrangement uses TRBV9 and TRBJ1-3; 7 bases are shared with TRBD1. V was pared by 3 bases and J by 9 bases, with 15 bases of the junction left unmatched. CDR1 SGDLS and CDR2 YYNGEE come from the germline V gene. The CDR3 totals 16 residues. The CDR3 DNA is TGTGCCAGCAGCGCGGGAGGGCCCTTGACAGGGAGCACCATATATTTT. It codes for CASSAGGPLTGSTIYF.

The V gene is TRBV11-3, the J gene TRBJ2-6; the match to TRBD2 covers 11 bases. CDR1 is SGHNT and CDR2 is YENEEA in the germline V gene. CDR3 length equals 19 residues. The V and J ends lost 5 bases and 4 bases, in that order; junction bases with no gene match: 13. CDR3 sequence reads: CASSQGTVLAGVGANVLTF. CDR3 coding DNA: TGTGCCAGCAGCCAAGGGACGGTACTAGCGGGAGTCGGGGCCAACGTCCTGACTTTC.

J is TRBJ1-1 and V is TRBV7-2; D call uncertain. Germline V gene lookup returns CDR1 SGHTA and CDR2 FQGNSA. V dropped 6 bases and J dropped 0 bases, with 14 bases sitting between them. CDR3 length equals 15 residues. CDR3 region: CASSRSGVMNTEAFF. In DNA form, the CDR3 reads TGTGCCAGCAGTAGGTCCGGGGTTATGAACACTGAAGCTTTCTTT.

The chain links TRBV4-1 to TRBJ2-3; 12 bases fit TRBD2. The CDR3 contains 15 residues. CDR1 and CDR2 from the germline V gene are MGHRA and YSYEKL. Trimming at V came to 3 bases and at J to 4 bases, leaving 2 bases not matched to a gene. DNA of the CDR3: TGCGCCAGCAGCCACGGGACTAGCGGGCCAGATACGCAGTATTTT. Encoded protein: CASSHGTSGPDTQYF.

Worth noting for this clone: In the same sample, other DNA sequences code for this CDR3. V is TRBV18 and J is TRBJ2-7; 7 nucleotides line up with TRBD1. The germline V gene encodes CDR1 KGHSH and CDR2 LQKENI. The trim removed 4 bases at V and 3 bases at J, leaving 3 bases unmatched. The CDR3 is 13 residues long. The CDR3, as DNA: TGTGCCAGCTCACTAGGGACAGACTACGAGCAGTACTTC. This gives the protein CASSLGTDYEQYF.

For this clone: Other DNA sequences within the sample encode an identical CDR3. The V call is TRBV7-9, the J call TRBJ2-5; 8 nucleotides align to TRBD2. CDR1 is SEHNR and CDR2 is FQNEAQ in the germline V gene (reference sequence). CDR3 length: 15 residues. Losses at the gene ends were 1 base for V and 2 bases for J; bases not matched to a gene: 3. The CDR3 region has the DNA TGTGCCAGCAGCTTAGAACTAGCGGTTCAAGAGACCCAGTACTTC. Translated, it gives CASSLELAVQETQYF.

The gene calls are TRBV6-5 and TRBJ1-3; D is unresolved. Trimming removed 5 bases at V and 2 bases at J, with 10 bases between. Germline CDR1 is MNHEY and CDR2 is SVGAGI. The CDR3 spans 14 residues. CDR3 amino acids: CASSRATTGNTIYF. In DNA form, the CDR3 reads TGTGCCAGCAGTCGCGCTACAACTGGAAACACCATATATTTT.

J is TRBJ1-2 and V is TRBV5-1; the D is unclear. CDR1 is SGHRS and CDR2 is YFSETQ in the germline V gene. V gave up 0 bases and J gave up 4 bases, with 7 bases separating them. The CDR3 has 13 amino acids. CDR3 residues: CASSLDSVYGYTF. As DNA, the CDR3 is TGCGCCAGCAGCTTGGACAGTGTCTATGGCTACACCTTC.